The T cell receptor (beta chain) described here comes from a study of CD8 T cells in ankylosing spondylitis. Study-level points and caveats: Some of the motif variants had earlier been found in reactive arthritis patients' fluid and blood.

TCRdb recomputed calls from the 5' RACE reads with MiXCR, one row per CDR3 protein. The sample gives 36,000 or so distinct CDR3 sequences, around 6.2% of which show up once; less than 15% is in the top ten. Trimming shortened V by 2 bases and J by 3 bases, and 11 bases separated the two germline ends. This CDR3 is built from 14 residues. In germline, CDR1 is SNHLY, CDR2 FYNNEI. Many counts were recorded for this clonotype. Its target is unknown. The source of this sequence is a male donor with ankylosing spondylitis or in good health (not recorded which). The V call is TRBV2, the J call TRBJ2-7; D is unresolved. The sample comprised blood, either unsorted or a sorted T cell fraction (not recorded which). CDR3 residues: CASSETAADYEQYF. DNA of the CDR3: TGTGCCAGCAGTGAAACGGCGGCTGACTACGAGCAGTACTTC.